A single count supports the clone carrying this TCR beta chain. Other DNA sequences in this specimen translate into the identical CDR3. This entry is derived from a study of OX40 agonist ivuxolimab in advanced cancers. About the research overall: Six ivuxolimab dose levels, 0.01 to 10 mg/kg, were given intravenously every 2 weeks. Around 40% of patients had received prior checkpoint inhibitor therapy.

Autoimmune disease history or systemic immunosuppression led to patients being barred. TCRdb's table, derived via immunoSEQ multiplex PCR, lists solely in-frame clones and lacks some. Here the sample spans around 80,000 clones, approximately 83% being singletons. The V gene lost 1 base and the J gene lost 1 base, with 7 bases spanning the gap. This CDR3 contains 14 residues. Germline CDR1 reads SGHVS; CDR2 reads FQNEAQ. The sequence was obtained from an adult with an advanced solid tumor such as melanoma, head and neck, liver or kidney cancer. The chain joins TRBV7-8 to TRBJ1-1, with a possible D match to TRBD1 (5 bases). The specimen comprised CD4+ or CD8+ T cells sorted from blood, sampled in a trial of the OX40 agonist ivuxolimab. The CDR3 DNA follows: TGTGCCAGCAGCTTAGTTCAGGGGAACACTGAAGCTTTCTTT. Its translation is CASSLVQGNTEAFF.